These T cell receptor beta chains were read from a single sample in a study of OX40 agonist ivuxolimab in advanced cancers. Libraries were prepared by immunoSEQ multiplex PCR; TCRdb keeps only in-frame clonotypes and omits some of them. The table records some 100,000 clones, approximately 81% of them present only once. The material sequenced was CD4+ or CD8+ T cells sorted from blood, taken in a trial of the OX40 agonist ivuxolimab. These receptors all come from an adult with an advanced solid tumor such as melanoma, head and neck, liver or kidney cancer. CDR3s leave out the opening cysteine and the closing phenylalanine or tryptophan. The size entry is marked missing in some rows and otherwise reads once, few, many or a size class.

>TRBJ2-2|.|TRBV14
ASSIRGGSTGELF
>TRBJ2-5|.|TRBV7-3
ASSLIPGRGKETQY
>TRBJ1-2|.|TRBV30
AWRSDSGGYT
>TRBJ1-1|.|TRBV21-1
ASRVREENTEAF
>TRBJ2-5|.|TRBV28
ASSLQGAETQY
>TRBJ2-2|.|TRBV5-1
ASSQGVQGSTGELF
>TRBJ1-4|.|TRBV5-5
ASSPGGTRGSEKLF
>TRBJ2-2|.|TRBV29-1
SVSRSAANTGELF
>TRBJ1-1|.|TRBV9
ASSVLTGDTEAF
>TRBJ2-3|.|TRBV11-3
ASSLGGMNTDTQY
>TRBJ1-2|.|TRBV11-2
ASSLSVYGYT
>TRBJ2-5|.|TRBV7-9
ASSWDYPETQY
>TRBJ1-5|.|TRBV19
ASRGEWGMGNQPQH
>TRBJ1-1|.|TRBV21-1
ASSQVVGRGNTEAF
>TRBJ2-5|.|TRBV4-1
ASSQVGGARETQY
>TRBJ2-1|.|TRBV20-1
SGGHYNEQF
>TRBJ2-3|.|TRBV19
ASSISSRQRGPTPKDTQY
>TRBJ2-3|.|TRBV5-6
ASSLRAVTDTQY
>TRBJ1-4|.|TRBV29-1
SVGRRGNEKLF
>TRBJ2-2|.|TRBV5-1
ASSRDGDTGELF
>TRBJ2-1|.|TRBV5-4
ASSLGQGRYNEQF
>TRBJ2-2|.|TRBV18
ASAKRQGGNTGELF
>TRBJ1-4|.|TRBV9
ASNSRPGSEKLF
>TRBJ2-2|.|TRBV2
ASTEGALNTGELF
>TRBJ2-3|.|TRBV30
AWSGTGADTQY
>TRBJ2-7|once|TRBV5-1
ASSQRGAYEQY
>TRBJ2-7|once|TRBV28
ASRPQGYEQY
>TRBJ2-5|.|TRBV18
ATLPTREETQY
>TRBJ2-3|.|TRBV10-3
AISEGATSTDTQY
>TRBJ1-2|.|TRBV5-1
ASSGDGRSTNYGYT
>TRBJ1-1|.|TRBV6-1
ASTFTGRNTEAF
>TRBJ2-3|.|TRBV5-1
ASSLDGNMDTQY
>TRBJ2-7|.|TRBV21-1
ASSTGTSGGQSSYEQY
>TRBJ2-1|few|TRBV19
ASSIGELAGLYNEQF
>TRBJ1-3|.|TRBV6-6
ASKTQEGGHGNTIY
>TRBJ1-2|few|TRBV28
ATDGQGELYGYT
>TRBJ1-6|.|TRBV5-6
ASSLIYSPLH
>TRBJ2-5|few|TRBV19
ASTVTGGETQY
>TRBJ1-4|.|TRBV7-9
ASSLILGQGYEKLF
>TRBJ1-2|once|TRBV27
ASSSPGQVYGYT
>TRBJ1-4|.|TRBV18
ASSPFYNSNEKLF
>TRBJ1-1|.|TRBV19
ASSARRNTEAF
>TRBJ1-1|.|TRBV2
ASKQGTITEAF
>TRBJ1-5|.|TRBV6-1
ASLTGSSNQPQH
>TRBJ1-6|.|TRBV6-1
ASRDPGRSPLH
>TRBJ1-4|.|TRBV28
ASSNRDRAEKLF
>TRBJ1-1|.|TRBV7-6
ASSPGQGFVTEAF
>TRBJ1-4|.|TRBV28
ASSLGGQGDEKLF